These 29 T cell receptor beta chains originate from one sample sequenced in a study of response to subunit inactivated influenza vaccine listed by TCRdb under 2018. The time point tag for this specimen amounts to: 45 days after influenza vaccine administration. Library preparation was by RT-PCR. Instrument used: Illumina HiSeq 2500. Using fastp trimming at Q25 and MiXCR clonotype assembly, TCRdb reanalyzed the public sequencing data and kept in-frame beta chains. Merged by CDR3 protein, the rows form single entries marked with the most common genes and DNA. This sample has roughly 150,000 distinct CDR3 sequences in its table, and roughly a tenth of those were observed once. The biggest ten clones account for over 10% of the sample. The specimen was non-naive T cells sorted from PBMCs, collected 45 days after vaccination. According to the study, the label for this sample's cell subset or site signals: memory T cell fraction. The source of these receptors is a man aged 50 or older who received an inactivated influenza vaccine. Donor details come from another sample of the same person, matched by shared clones.

V usage is TRBV19 and J usage is TRBJ1-1; D may be TRBD1 (5 bases). Germline-derived CDR1 and CDR2 are LNHDA and SQIVND (reference sequence). V was clipped by 1 base and J by 5 bases, with 11 bases between them. The CDR3 spans 14 residues. The CDR3 loop reads CASSIVPGETEAFF. The CDR3, as DNA: TGTGCCAGTAGTATAGTTCCGGGGGAGACTGAAGCTTTCTTT.

This clonotype was observed a few times. CDR3 in DNA: TGCGCCAGCAGCTTGGAGGGGACAGGTTCTTATGGCTACACCTTC. This encodes CASSLEGTGSYGYTF. This sequence joins TRBV5-1 and TRBJ1-2; 8 nucleotides align to TRBD1. There are 15 residues in the CDR3. Trimming took 0 bases from V and 5 from J; bases not matched to a gene: 6. Germline V gives CDR1 SGHRS, CDR2 YFSETQ.

The table lists this clonotype with many counts. The genes are TRBV24-1 and TRBJ1-2; no clear D gene. Germline assignment: CDR1 KGHDR and CDR2 SFDVKD. The CDR3 is 14 amino acids. V lost 5 bases, J lost 1 base, and 10 bases lay in between. CDR3 coding DNA: TGTGCCACCAGTGCCGAACAGTTTAACTATGGCTACACCTTC. It encodes CATSAEQFNYGYTF.

The V gene is TRBV12-3 or TRBV12-4, the J gene TRBJ1-3; weak D call: TRBD1 (6 bases). The CDR3 sequence is 15 residues long. V gave up 6 bases and J gave up 0 bases, with 12 bases separating them. Here the CDR3 reads CASRDTGSSGNTIYF. The CDR3 DNA sequence: TGTGCCAGCAGGGATACAGGGAGCTCTGGAAACACCATATATTTT.

Of note for this clonotype: A much larger clone sits a single nucleotide away, making a read error possible. The rearrangement links TRBV12-3 or TRBV12-4 to TRBJ2-2; D tentatively reads TRBD1 or TRBD2 (5 bases each). The CDR3 totals 16 residues. The CDR3 region is CASNLNPGWGTGELFF. The CDR3 nucleotides are TGTGCCAGCAATTTAAATCCGGGTTGGGGGACCGGGGAGCTGTTTTTT.

This clonotype was counted between two and nine times. J is TRBJ2-7 and V is TRBV18, with 8 bases aligning to TRBD1. CDR1 and CDR2 from the germline V gene are KGHSH and LQKENI. Losses at the gene ends were 4 bases for V and 0 bases for J; bases not matched to a gene: 5. The CDR3 runs 15 residues. The CDR3 coding sequence is TGTGCCAGCTCACTCCCGGGACAGGCCTCCTACGAGCAGTACTTC. It codes for CASSLPGQASYEQYF.

This clonotype appeared many times. The rearrangement links TRBV5-1 to TRBJ2-3; perhaps TRBD1 as D (5 bases). The germline V and J ends were trimmed by 4 bases and 3 bases, with 6 bases remaining between them. CDR3 length: 12 residues. In germline, CDR1 is SGHRS, CDR2 YFSETQ. CDR3 residues: CASSGATDTQYF. The CDR3 nucleotides are TGCGCCAGCAGCGGGGCGACAGATACGCAGTATTTT.

This clonotype was observed a handful of times. J is TRBJ2-3 and V is TRBV9, with TRBD1 matching over 11 bases. From germline, CDR1 is SGDLS and CDR2 YYNGEE. This CDR3 spans 15 amino acids. V lost 6 bases and J lost 6; bases outside the gene matches: 9. The CDR3 sequence is CASTRGQGVRDTQYF. The CDR3 nucleotides are TGTGCCAGCACCAGGGGACAGGGGGTTCGTGATACGCAGTATTTT.

This clonotype was recorded a few times. The genes are TRBV20-1 and TRBJ2-7; TRBD1 is a possible D gene (5 bases). V gave up 0 bases and J gave up 0 bases, with 9 bases separating them. The CDR3 spans 14 residues. CDR1 is DFQATT and CDR2 is SNEGSKA in the germline V gene (reference sequence). The CDR3 region is CSAREDRGSYEQYF. The CDR3 nucleotides read TGCAGTGCTAGAGAAGACAGAGGCTCCTACGAGCAGTACTTC.

In this sample, this clonotype turned up many times. The chain carries TRBV5-1 and TRBJ2-7, with 8 bases matching TRBD1. The junction had 4 bases not matched to a gene; V was cut back by 4 bases and J by 4 bases. There are 13 residues in the CDR3. In germline, CDR1 is SGHRS, CDR2 YFSETQ. This chain's CDR3 is CASSQDRAYEQYF. The DNA of the CDR3 is TGCGCCAGCAGCCAGGACAGGGCTTACGAGCAGTACTTC.

This chain uses TRBV20-1 with TRBJ2-7; the D call may be TRBD1 or TRBD2 (5 bases each). The CDR3 length is 14 residues. Looked up from germline, CDR1 is DFQATT and CDR2 is SNEGSKA (reference sequence). Trimming pared 0 bases from V and 7 bases from J, leaving 16 bases between. CDR3 protein: CSARDMGPNMEQYF. As DNA, the CDR3 is TGCAGTGCTAGAGATATGGGACCGAATATGGAGCAGTACTTC.

V usage is TRBV9 and J usage is TRBJ2-7; the match to TRBD1 covers 8 bases. Germline assignment: CDR1 SGDLS and CDR2 YYNGEE. The V segment lost 4 bases and the J segment 1 base; nucleotides outside the gene matches: 7. The CDR3 has 15 residues. Here the CDR3 DNA reads TGTGCCAGCAGCTTTGGACAGGGAGTTTCCTACGAGCAGTACTTC. It encodes CASSFGQGVSYEQYF.

There are a few counts of this clonotype. The rearrangement uses TRBV11-1 and TRBJ2-5, with D possibly matching TRBD1 (7 bases). This CDR3 is built from 14 residues. Germline V lookup: CDR1 SGHAT, CDR2 FQDESV (reference sequence). Trimming removed 3 bases at V and 7 bases at J, with 15 bases between. The CDR3 protein is CASSFEPGGGTQYF. CDR3 DNA sequence: TGTGCCAGCAGCTTCGAACCAGGGGGAGGGACCCAGTACTTC.

About this clonotype: The junction differs from germline at one of its ends, possibly a read error. CDR3 nucleotides: TGTGTCAGCAGTGAGTCGAACGGGGCCAACGTCCTGACTTTC. Encoded protein: CVSSESNGANVLTF. The rearrangement joins TRBV6-1 to TRBJ2-6, with D uncertain. CDR1 and CDR2 (germline): MNHNS, SASEGT. The length of the CDR3 is 14 residues.

The genes are TRBV4-1 and TRBJ1-5, with TRBD1 identical over 8 bases. The CDR3 runs 18 residues. The J segment lost 7 bases and the V segment lost 4 bases, leaving 18 bases of the junction unmatched. Germline V CDR1 and CDR2: MGHRA, YSYEKL. This chain's CDR3 is CASSLGQGPNVRGQPQHF. CDR3 coding DNA: TGCGCCAGCAGCCTAGGACAGGGCCCCAATGTTCGCGGCCAGCCCCAGCATTTT.

This clonotype showed up just a few times. The rearrangement links TRBV7-2 to TRBJ2-5, with no clear D. V lost 10 bases and J lost 7, with 16 bases in between. This CDR3 has 12 residues. Germline V lookup: CDR1 SGHTA, CDR2 FQGNSA. CDR3 region: CATAARPGTQYF. Written as DNA, the CDR3 is TGTGCCACCGCAGCCCGGCCGGGGACCCAGTACTTC.

This chain links TRBV5-1 with TRBJ2-3; no clear D. CDR1 and CDR2 from the germline V gene are SGHRS and YFSETQ. The CDR3 has 13 residues. Trimming shortened V by 5 bases and J by 2 bases, and 9 bases separated the two germline ends. In DNA, the CDR3 is TGCGCCAGCAGGGCCACCACCACAGATACGCAGTATTTT. Its translation: CASRATTTDTQYF.

CDR3: CASSLVGGRGDSPYNEQFF. CDR3 sequence (DNA): TGTGCCAGCAGCTTAGTAGGTGGGCGGGGGGATTCACCCTACAATGAGCAGTTCTTC. The genes are TRBV11-1 and TRBJ2-1, with 8 bases aligning to TRBD2. The CDR3 extends over 19 amino acids. The V and J ends lost 1 base and 2 bases, in that order; junction bases with no gene match: 13. Looked up from germline, CDR1 is SGHAT and CDR2 is FQDESV (reference sequence).

This clonotype was seen only a few times. The gene calls are TRBV20-1 and TRBJ2-5; D gene ambiguous. V was clipped by 3 bases and J by 2 bases, with 13 bases between them. The CDR3 has 14 residues. Germline values: CDR1 DFQATT, CDR2 SNEGSKA (reference sequence). CDR3 protein: CSASNAYKQETQYF. The CDR3 DNA reads as TGCAGTGCTAGCAATGCCTACAAGCAAGAGACCCAGTACTTC.

This clonotype was observed at least ten times. CDR3 sequence reads: CSVERALGEQFF. The DNA for the CDR3 is TGCAGCGTTGAGAGGGCTCTCGGAGAGCAGTTCTTC. The chain is built from TRBV29-1 and TRBJ2-1; tentatively, D is TRBD2 (5 bases). CDR3 size: 12 residues. V was clipped by 3 bases and J by 10 bases, with 13 bases between them. The germline V gene has CDR1 SQVTM and CDR2 ANQGSEA.

This clonotype has more than one count but fewer than ten. The chain joins TRBV5-5 to TRBJ2-1, with 7 nucleotides matching TRBD1. V lost 0 bases and J lost 10; bases outside the gene matches: 13. CDR1 is SGHKS and CDR2 is YYEKEE in the germline V gene (reference sequence). CDR3 length equals 16 residues. CDR3 protein: CASSLAPGQARSEQFF. The DNA of the CDR3 is TGTGCCAGCAGCTTGGCACCCGGACAGGCCAGAAGCGAGCAGTTCTTC.

This clonotype was picked up a small number of times. V is TRBV11-2 and J is TRBJ1-1; 7 bases are shared with TRBD1. J lost 7 bases, V lost 8 bases, and 10 bases had no gene match. Per germline, CDR1 SGHAT and CDR2 FQNNGV. The CDR3 is 13 residues long. The CDR3 DNA reads as TGTGCCAGCTCCATTGGGACAGTGGGTGAAGCTTTCTTT. As protein: CASSIGTVGEAFF.

This clonotype was counted a few times. This chain joins TRBV20-1 and TRBJ2-1; TRBD2 matches at 8 bases. Per germline, CDR1 DFQATT and CDR2 SNEGSKA (reference sequence). This CDR3 is 15 amino acids long. V shed 0 bases and J 11 bases; nucleotides not matched to a gene: 12. CDR3 residues: CSARDGRTSSPKQFF. CDR3 in DNA: TGCAGTGCTAGAGATGGTCGGACTAGCTCTCCGAAGCAGTTCTTC.

V gene TRBV5-4 combines with J gene TRBJ2-1; 8 positions agree with TRBD2. The ends lost 3 bases at V and 6 bases at J; junction bases unmatched: 8. The CDR3 is made up of 15 amino acids. Germline V gene lookup returns CDR1 SGHNT and CDR2 YYREEE (reference sequence). CDR3 in amino acids: CASSSGGVASNEQFF. As DNA, the CDR3 is TGTGCCAGCAGCTCGGGGGGGGTAGCGAGCAATGAGCAGTTCTTC.

The chain's CDR3 is CSAPQGRGNFRETQYF. CDR3 coding DNA: TGCAGTGCTCCCCAGGGTCGCGGGAACTTCAGAGAGACCCAGTACTTC. The chain uses TRBV20-1 and TRBJ2-5, with D possibly matching TRBD2 (6 bases). Trimming cost V 5 bases and J 4 bases, with 23 bases left between them. Per the germline V gene, CDR1 is DFQATT and CDR2 is SNEGSKA (reference sequence). The CDR3 is 16 amino acids.

The chain combines TRBV19 with TRBJ2-5; a weak D match, TRBD2 (5 bases). CDR3 length equals 13 residues. The germline V and J ends were trimmed by 3 bases and 7 bases, with 12 bases remaining between them. Germline loops: CDR1 LNHDA, CDR2 SQIVND (reference sequence). The DNA for the CDR3 is TGTGCCAGTAGTATCGACCGTGAGGGGACCCAGTACTTC. Translation gives CASSIDREGTQYF.

This chain uses TRBV4-2 with TRBJ2-1; no firm D call. Trimming stripped 1 base from V and 0 bases from J, with 7 bases between. Germline CDR1 reads LGHNA; CDR2 reads YNFKEQ. The CDR3 has 15 amino acids. The CDR3 here is CASSQVTASYNEQFF. The CDR3 bases are TGTGCCAGCAGCCAAGTCACGGCCTCCTACAATGAGCAGTTCTTC.

The rearrangement links TRBV20-1 to TRBJ2-7; TRBD1 matches at 8 bases. The CDR3 contains 13 residues. Germline CDR1 reads DFQATT; CDR2 reads SNEGSKA (reference sequence). Trimming at V came to 0 bases and at J to 11 bases, leaving 9 bases not matched to a gene. CDR3 residues: CSARDPAGGLEYF. The CDR3, as DNA: TGCAGTGCTAGAGATCCGGCAGGGGGCTTGGAGTACTTC.

This clonotype came up a few times. The rearrangement links TRBV2 to TRBJ2-5, with D uncertain. Germline V CDR1 and CDR2: SNHLY, FYNNEI. The CDR3 is made up of 13 amino acids. Trimming took off 4 bases at V and 6 bases at J, with 12 bases between the two ends. The CDR3 protein is CASSGTAPQTQYF. As DNA, the CDR3 is TGTGCCAGCAGTGGGACCGCGCCTCAGACCCAGTACTTC. Based on the CDR3 plus reference TRBV2 and TRBJ2-5, the full variable domain is EPEVTQTPSHQVTQMGQEVILRCVPISNHLYFYWYRQILGQKVEFLVSFYNNEISEKSEIFDDQFSVERPDGSNFTLKIRSTKLEDSAMYFCASSGTAPQTQYFGPGTRLLVL.